The clone carrying this T cell receptor beta chain appeared once. This entry belongs to a study of blood T cell repertoires in COVID-19. Study in general: Whether acute or convalescent, the COVID-19 samples came from the United States, Italy and Spain. Nucleic acid was either cDNA or gDNA, and it came from T cells, B-cell-depleted T cells, or PBMCs.

There are 14 residues in the CDR3. The trim removed 2 bases at V and 7 bases at J, leaving 6 bases unmatched. Germline V gives CDR1 SGHVS, CDR2 FQNEAQ. Data came from immunoSEQ multiplex PCR; TCRdb stores just in-frame clones and leaves some out. The profile shows hundreds of thousands of clones, 89% of them singletons. This sequence was found in a woman in her thirties with COVID-19, enrolled during active disease. The V and J genes are TRBV7-8 and TRBJ1-2; 8 bases map to TRBD1. The specimen was peripheral blood. The CDR3 loop reads CASSLSGQEGGYTF. The CDR3 DNA follows: TGTGCCAGCAGCTTATCGGGACAGGAGGGTGGCTACACCTTC.